Listed here are 22 T cell receptor beta chains from one sample, sequenced in a study of CD4+ T cells in melanoma. Produced via immunoSEQ multiplex PCR; TCRdb's table is partial and in-frame only. The sample lists about 13,000 clones, 60% to 85% occurring once. The sample taken for sequencing was cells from a culture (not recorded whether cultured in vitro). Every receptor here comes from a human donor with melanoma.

V gene TRBV10-3 combines with J gene TRBJ2-1; D is uncertain. The CDR3 contains 11 residues. From germline, CDR1 is ENHRY and CDR2 SYGVKD. V was clipped by 11 bases and J by 2 bases, with 7 bases between them. For the CDR3, the DNA is TGTGCCTGCGCGACCTACAATGAGCAGTTCTTC. Residues: CACATYNEQFF.

This clone was found a few times. The chain employs TRBV7-7 and TRBJ2-2; no clear D. Trimming took off 3 bases at V and 1 base at J, with 6 bases between the two ends. This CDR3 contains 14 residues. Germline V CDR1 and CDR2: SSHAT, FNYEAQ (reference sequence). CDR3 coding DNA: TGTGCCAGCAGCTTTGGCCAGAACACCGGGGAGCTGTTTTTT. Translated, it gives CASSFGQNTGELFF.

The chain employs TRBV6-1 and TRBJ1-1; D call uncertain. Trimming removed 8 bases from V and 1 base from J, with 5 bases in between. Germline values: CDR1 MNHNS, CDR2 SASEGT. This CDR3 is 11 amino acids long. CDR3 sequence: CASFRNTEAFF. The DNA for the CDR3 is TGTGCCAGCTTCAGGAACACTGAAGCTTTCTTT.

This rearrangement joins TRBV7-2 to TRBJ2-3, with D possibly being TRBD1 (6 bases). Trimming left V 1 base short and J 5 bases short, with 7 bases between. There are 13 residues in the CDR3. CDR1 is SGHTA, CDR2 FQGNSA, per germline. The CDR3 spells CASSLVRGDTQYF. CDR3 in DNA: TGTGCCAGCAGCTTAGTCAGGGGAGATACGCAGTATTTT.

This clone was observed a single time. The V gene is TRBV7-8, the J gene TRBJ2-1; either TRBD1 or TRBD2 may supply D (6 bases each). Germline V gene lookup returns CDR1 SGHVS and CDR2 FQNEAQ. The V gene lost 5 bases and the J gene lost 3 bases, with 20 bases spanning the gap. This CDR3 region has 17 residues. The CDR3 loop reads CASSPPLRLGGYNEQFF. The CDR3 DNA follows: TGTGCCAGCAGCCCCCCCCTCCGACTAGGGGGCTACAATGAGCAGTTCTTC.

This clone showed up just once. V gene TRBV30 combines with J gene TRBJ2-7; TRBD2 might be the D (6 bases). CDR1 GTSNPN and CDR2 SVGIG come from the germline V gene (reference sequence). The CDR3 extends over 14 amino acids. V lost 4 bases and J lost 4, with 17 bases in between. CDR3 sequence: CAWTAGPGVYEQYF. The CDR3, as DNA: TGTGCCTGGACCGCGGGGCCCGGAGTGTACGAGCAGTACTTC.

This sequence joins TRBV5-1 and TRBJ2-1; possibly TRBD1 for D (5 bases). The CDR3 consists of 14 residues. The germline V gene has CDR1 SGHRS and CDR2 YFSETQ. Trimming removed 4 bases at V and 1 base at J, with 9 bases between. CDR3: CASSTRQSYNEQFF. The CDR3 bases are TGCGCCAGCAGCACTCGACAGTCCTACAATGAGCAGTTCTTC.

This chain uses TRBV30 with TRBJ1-2, with 8 bases that match TRBD1. This CDR3 is built from 11 residues. After removal of 5 bases from V and 8 bases from J, the junction contained 4 bases not matched to a gene. The V gene's germline CDR1 is GTSNPN and CDR2 SVGIG (reference sequence). The DNA of the CDR3 is TGTGCCTGGGGACAGGGTGGGGGCTACACCTTC. It encodes CAWGQGGGYTF.

With regard to this clone: One end of the junction fails to match germline, which may point to a read error. V and J are TRBV7-7 and TRBJ2-1; D is unresolved. The germline V gene has CDR1 SSHAT and CDR2 FNYEAQ (reference sequence). The CDR3 consists of 15 residues. CDR3 sequence (DNA): TGTGCTAGCAGCCCCCAAGCCCATTCCTACAATGAGCAGTTCTTC. Translation gives CASSPQAHSYNEQFF.

This chain uses TRBV5-4 with TRBJ2-3; 7 bases align to TRBD1. Germline trimming cut 4 bases from V and 5 bases from J; bases unmatched to any gene: 7. This CDR3 contains 14 residues. Per the germline V gene, CDR1 is SGHNT and CDR2 is YYREEE (reference sequence). The CDR3 nucleotides read TGTGCCAGCAGCCAACGACAGGGTAAAGATACGCAGTATTTT. Its protein is CASSQRQGKDTQYF.

The rearrangement uses TRBV19 and TRBJ1-2; the D gene is possibly TRBD1 (5 bases). V gave up 4 bases and J gave up 1 base, with 19 bases separating them. Germline loops: CDR1 LNHDA, CDR2 SQIVND (reference sequence). This CDR3 contains 17 residues. The CDR3 is CASSTRGLRLLNYGYTF. The DNA for the CDR3 is TGTGCCAGTAGTACTCGGGGCCTCCGTCTCCTTAACTATGGCTACACCTTC.

The chain has TRBV7-3 and TRBJ1-5; D is uncertain. This CDR3 is 12 amino acids long. V lost 2 bases and J lost 7, with 6 bases in between. CDR1 and CDR2 from the germline V gene are SGHTA and FQGTGA. This chain's CDR3 is CASSLAGQPQHF. As DNA, the CDR3 is TGTGCCAGCAGCTTAGCAGGACAGCCCCAGCATTTT.

This clone was counted between two and nine times. This chain joins TRBV4-1 and TRBJ2-7; D remains unclear. CDR1 MGHRA and CDR2 YSYEKL come from the germline V gene. Deletions cut 6 bases from V and 1 base from J, with 19 bases between. The CDR3 runs to 16 residues. As DNA, the CDR3 is TGCGCCAGCAGATCAGTATGGGGATTAGGATCCTACGAGCAGTACTTC. It translates to CASRSVWGLGSYEQYF.

V and J are TRBV5-4 and TRBJ2-3; D is undetermined. V shed 4 bases and J shed 2 bases, with 11 bases lying between them. The germline gives CDR1 SGHNT, CDR2 YYREEE (reference sequence). The CDR3 is made up of 14 amino acids. This chain's CDR3 is CASSRTENTDTQYF. CDR3 DNA: TGTGCCAGCAGCAGAACCGAAAACACAGATACGCAGTATTTT.

This rearrangement joins TRBV5-1 to TRBJ2-5; D remains ambiguous. The CDR3 totals 14 residues. Trimming took 2 bases from V and 1 from J, leaving 9 bases between them. Germline CDR1 and CDR2: SGHRS and YFSETQ. The CDR3 sequence: CASSLTAFQETQYF. The CDR3, as DNA: TGCGCCAGCAGCTTAACAGCCTTCCAAGAGACCCAGTACTTC. Combining the CDR3 with reference TRBV5-1 and TRBJ2-5 gives the whole variable domain KAGVTQTPRYLIKTRGQQVTLSCSPISGHRSVSWYQQTPGQGLQFLFEYFSETQRNKGNFPGRFSGRQFSNSRSEMNVSTLELGDSALYLCASSLTAFQETQYFGPGTRLLVL.

J is TRBJ2-6 and V is TRBV2; D is unclear. The CDR3 consists of 15 residues. Per the germline V gene, CDR1 is SNHLY and CDR2 is FYNNEI. Trimming took off 6 bases at V and 4 bases at J, with 13 bases between the two ends. CDR3 residues: CASRLWAQGANVLTF. The CDR3 DNA reads as TGTGCCAGCAGGTTGTGGGCCCAGGGGGCCAACGTCCTGACTTTC.

V is TRBV5-5 and J is TRBJ1-3; no firm D call. CDR3 size: 15 residues. The V gene's germline CDR1 is SGHKS and CDR2 YYEKEE (reference sequence). V lost 0 bases, J lost 4 bases, and 11 bases lay in between. Written as DNA, the CDR3 is TGTGCCAGCAGCTTGGATAATGGGAGGGGAAACACCATATATTTT. Translating it yields CASSLDNGRGNTIYF.

This chain uses TRBV21-1 with TRBJ2-3; the DNA was not used to check the table's D call, TRBD1. TRBV21-1 is designated a pseudogene. This CDR3 contains 16 residues. The DNA of the CDR3 is TGTGCCAGCAGCAACGTCACAGGGCCGTCACGAGATACGCAGTATTTT. It specifies CASSNVTGPSRDTQYF.

The count of this clone is one. This sequence joins TRBV6-5 and TRBJ1-6; maybe TRBD1 (6 bases). V dropped 5 bases and J dropped 8 bases, with 16 bases sitting between them. CDR1 MNHEY and CDR2 SVGAGI come from the germline V gene. This CDR3 is built from 15 residues. CDR3 nucleotide sequence: TGTGCCAGCAGTCGACAGGAGGATCCCCATTCACCCCTCCACTTT. Translating gives CASSRQEDPHSPLHF.

In its sample, this clone was seen a few times. The gene calls are TRBV28 and TRBJ1-6, with a tentative D call TRBD1 (5 bases). Germline values: CDR1 MDHEN, CDR2 SYDVKM. This CDR3 region has 16 residues. With 3 bases removed from V and 9 bases from J, the gap between germline ends came to 18 bases. The CDR3 region is CASSFSPIGAGSPLHF. DNA of the CDR3: TGTGCCAGCAGTTTCTCCCCAATTGGGGCGGGTTCACCCCTCCACTTT.

This chain links TRBV7-9 with TRBJ2-7; D gene uncertain. Deletions cut 5 bases from V and 0 bases from J, with 14 bases between. The germline gives CDR1 SEHNR, CDR2 FQNEAQ (reference sequence). This CDR3 is 15 amino acids long. CDR3 in amino acids: CASSPIPGYSYEQYF. The DNA for the CDR3 is TGTGCCAGCAGCCCGATCCCTGGGTACTCCTACGAGCAGTACTTC.

The chain links TRBV7-8 to TRBJ1-1; D not certain. The germline V gene encodes CDR1 SGHVS and CDR2 FQNEAQ. Trimming took off 5 bases at V and 1 base at J, with 17 bases between the two ends. CDR3 length: 16 amino acids. CDR3 nucleotides: TGTGCCAGCAGCCCGCCCCTTTCGGGGAGGAACACTGAAGCTTTCTTT. Amino acid sequence: CASSPPLSGRNTEAFF.